Detailed here is one TCR beta chain. This CDR3 is built from 20 residues. Germline V gene lookup returns CDR1 SGHTA and CDR2 FQGNSA. The V gene end was trimmed by 4 bases and the J gene end by 2 bases; junction bases not matched to a gene: 13. This sample was taken from a study of early T cells in non-severe SARS-CoV-2 infection. TCRdb redid the calling of the 5' RACE reads with MiXCR, one entry per CDR3 protein. The repertoire holds fewer than 130,000 distinct CDR3 sequences, about 12% seen once, with approximately 3.8% in the top ten. This chain links TRBV7-2 with TRBJ2-1; 14 bases map to TRBD2. Sequenced here: whole blood, sampled at baseline. The clonotype originates from an adult who was a healthcare worker with PCR-confirmed SARS-CoV-2 infection or an uninfected control (not recorded which). CDR3 amino acids: CASSSPSGTSGSNPYNEQFF. CDR3 DNA: TGTGCCAGCAGCTCCCCCTCCGGGACTAGCGGGAGTAATCCCTACAATGAGCAGTTCTTC.